The sequence of this TCR beta chain was determined in a study of cytomegalovirus exposure and HLA in healthy donors. Whole-study results and caveats: Sequences of the TCR beta chain were said to predict the HLA-A and HLA-B alleles of most subjects accurately. The study recorded 164 TCR beta chains that were cytomegalovirus-associated.

Notes on this clone: Its antigen is unknown.

This CDR3 region has 15 residues. Germline V lookup: CDR1 MGHDK, CDR2 SYGVNS. J lost 0 bases, V lost 6 bases, and 7 bases had no gene match. PCR was performed using 60 Vbeta and 13 Jbeta primers. Profiling relied on immunoSEQ multiplex PCR, and the TCRdb table lists in-frame clones only, not all of them. The data contain 60,000 to 95,000 clones, around 84% of them singletons. The specimen sequenced was PBMCs. This chain connects TRBV25-1 to TRBJ2-7, with 8 bases that match TRBD1. The receptor's source is a man aged 70-80 years in good health and CMV-seropositive. CDR3 in amino acids: CASSAGGSLSYEQYF. CDR3 DNA: TGTGCCAGCAGCGCAGGGGGCAGTCTCTCCTACGAGCAGTACTTC.